The 29 T cell receptor beta chains listed next were all sequenced from one sample in a study of cytomegalovirus exposure and HLA in healthy donors. It was with 60 Vbeta and 13 Jbeta primers that the PCR ran. Sequenced by immunoSEQ multiplex PCR; TCRdb stores in-frame clones only, minus some. Of around 140,000 clones in the sample, about 78% were seen once. The sequenced sample was PBMCs. The origin of the receptors is a man in his fifties or sixties in good health and CMV-seropositive.

The chain carries TRBV6-1 and TRBJ2-5; 11 bases agree with TRBD2. The CDR3 covers 15 residues. Trimming at V came to 5 bases and at J to 5 bases, leaving 7 bases not matched to a gene. The germline CDR1 and CDR2 sequences are MNHNS and SASEGT. This chain's CDR3 is CASSPKTSGIETQYF. The CDR3 coding sequence is TGTGCCAGCAGTCCTAAGACTAGCGGGATCGAGACCCAGTACTTC.

Only a few counts were recorded for this clone. This rearrangement joins TRBV2 to TRBJ2-1; 7 bases are shared with TRBD2. J gave up 4 bases and V 5 bases, and 8 bases lay outside the gene matches. Germline V gene lookup returns CDR1 SNHLY and CDR2 FYNNEI. CDR3 length equals 15 residues. CDR3 in DNA: TGTGCCAGCAGTATAGGGCTAGCGGTGTACAATGAGCAGTTCTTC. Its protein product is CASSIGLAVYNEQFF.

The chain recombines TRBV5-1 with TRBJ2-7; TRBD1 matches at 11 bases. The CDR3 spans 14 residues. CDR1 and CDR2 (germline): SGHRS, YFSETQ. Germline trimming cut 4 bases from V and 6 bases from J; bases unmatched to any gene: 6. CDR3 region: CASSEGQGVGEQYF. In nucleotides, the CDR3 is TGCGCCAGCAGCGAGGGACAGGGGGTTGGCGAGCAGTACTTC.

This clone was seen just once. V gene TRBV5-1 combines with J gene TRBJ2-3; TRBD2 matches 7 bases. CDR1 and CDR2 from the germline V gene are SGHRS and YFSETQ. Trimming at V came to 4 bases and at J to 3 bases, leaving 8 bases not matched to a gene. The CDR3 is made up of 15 amino acids. The CDR3 loop reads CASSLPGGGTDTQYF. The CDR3 DNA reads TGCGCCAGCAGCCTACCGGGAGGAGGGACAGATACGCAGTATTTT.

V usage is TRBV5-4 and J usage is TRBJ1-3, with no clear D. The V and J ends lost 0 bases and 0 bases respectively, with 13 bases between them. The germline CDR1 and CDR2 sequences are SGHNT and YYREEE (reference sequence). The CDR3 sequence is 17 residues long. The CDR3 region has the DNA TGTGCCAGCAGCTTGGGAGGGAGTTCCCCCTCTGGAAACACCATATATTTT. Amino acid sequence: CASSLGGSSPSGNTIYF.

Worth noting for this clone: The CDR3 does not close with the conserved phenylalanine or tryptophan, likely indicating a read error. Because the CDR3's place on the DNA is in doubt, the DNA is left out and the CDR3 is given as listed by TCRdb. The chain has TRBV30 and TRBJ2-7; the D call of TRBD2 is as the table states it, not checked on the DNA. In germline, CDR1 is GTSNPN, CDR2 SVGIG (reference sequence). A total of 9 residues make up the CDR3, ends included. This CDR3 reads CAWSGTGVL.

The genes are TRBV6-1 and TRBJ2-7, with D possibly matching TRBD2 (6 bases). The CDR3 loop spans 14 amino acids. Looked up from germline, CDR1 is MNHNS and CDR2 is SASEGT. Trimming stripped 8 bases from V and 1 base from J, with 15 bases between. CDR3 sequence reads: CASGPPGSSYEQYF. CDR3 DNA sequence: TGTGCCAGCGGGCCCCCCGGGAGTTCCTACGAGCAGTACTTC.

The chain uses TRBV29-1 and TRBJ2-3, with D possibly being TRBD1 (5 bases). Germline V gives CDR1 SQVTM, CDR2 ANQGSEA. With 4 bases removed from V and 2 bases from J, the gap between germline ends came to 10 bases. This CDR3 is 13 amino acids long. CDR3 in DNA: TGCAGCGTTGGACAGACCCTCACAGATACGCAGTATTTT. Its translation is CSVGQTLTDTQYF.

The chain uses TRBV6-1 and TRBJ1-2, with unresolved D. Germline V CDR1 and CDR2: MNHNS, SASEGT. The germline V and J ends were trimmed by 6 bases and 5 bases, with 16 bases remaining between them. The CDR3 contains 14 residues. CDR3 amino acids: CASSPSVDGYGYTF. The CDR3 DNA reads as TGTGCCAGCAGCCCGTCGGTAGACGGGTATGGCTACACCTTC.

The J gene is TRBJ2-5, the V gene TRBV11-3; 8 bases fit TRBD2. Trimming at V came to 2 bases and at J to 5 bases, leaving 4 bases not matched to a gene. The CDR3 spans 14 residues. Germline values: CDR1 SGHNT, CDR2 YENEEA. The CDR3, as DNA: TGTGCCAGCAGCTTAACCGGACTAGCCGAGACCCAGTACTTC. Translating it yields CASSLTGLAETQYF.

CDR3 in amino acids: CASSLARTAPYEQYF. CDR3 coding DNA: TGTGCCAGCAGCTTAGCGCGCACAGCACCCTACGAGCAGTACTTC. The genes are TRBV7-2 and TRBJ2-7; no clear D gene. This CDR3 comprises 15 residues. The germline V gene encodes CDR1 SGHTA and CDR2 FQGNSA. The V and J ends lost 0 bases and 2 bases respectively, with 11 bases between them. The whole variable domain, remainder taken from reference TRBV7-2 and TRBJ2-7, is GAGVSQSPSNKVTEKGKDVELRCDPISGHTALYWYRQSLGQGLEFLIYFQGNSAPDKSGLPSDRFSAERTGGSVSTLTIQRTQQEDSAVYLCASSLARTAPYEQYFGPGTRLTVT.

J is TRBJ2-1 and V is TRBV4-1; 7 bases agree with TRBD2. The CDR3 runs 14 residues. CDR1 MGHRA and CDR2 YSYEKL come from the germline V gene. J lost 8 bases, V lost 1 base, and 5 bases had no gene match. The CDR3 spells CASSQATSTDEQFF. DNA of the CDR3: TGCGCCAGCAGCCAAGCGACTAGCACCGATGAGCAGTTCTTC.

The genes are TRBV13 and TRBJ2-5; TRBD2 matches at 7 bases. CDR1 is PRHDT and CDR2 is FYEKMQ in the germline V gene (reference sequence). The CDR3 loop spans 16 amino acids. Losses at the gene ends were 1 base for V and 1 base for J; bases not matched to a gene: 6. The CDR3 DNA is TGTGCCAGCAGCTTAGTATTTAGCGGGCGCCAAGAGACCCAGTACTTC. This encodes CASSLVFSGRQETQYF.

This clone was counted a few times. The chain couples TRBV19 to TRBJ1-5; D gene ambiguous. The V gene's germline CDR1 is LNHDA and CDR2 SQIVND (reference sequence). V lost 0 bases and J lost 5, with 8 bases in between. This CDR3 has 14 amino acids. CDR3 nucleotide sequence: TGTGCCAGTAGTATAGACAGGTCGCATCAGCCCCAGCATTTT. This translates into CASSIDRSHQPQHF.

The rearrangement links TRBV9 to TRBJ2-2; 7 bases map to TRBD1. The CDR3 totals 14 residues. Trimming took 6 bases from V and 7 from J; bases not matched to a gene: 9. CDR1 and CDR2 (germline): SGDLS, YYNGEE. The CDR3 DNA is TGTGCCAGCACAATGACAGGGACGGGCGGGGAGCTGTTTTTT. This codes for CASTMTGTGGELFF.

The genes are TRBV11-2 and TRBJ2-1; the match to TRBD2 covers 12 bases. V shed 1 base and J 7 bases; nucleotides not matched to a gene: 5. The CDR3 loop spans 16 amino acids. Germline values: CDR1 SGHAT, CDR2 FQNNGV. The CDR3 spells CASSLVETSGSNEQFF. CDR3 nucleotide sequence: TGTGCCAGCAGCTTAGTAGAGACTAGCGGGAGTAATGAGCAGTTCTTC.

This sequence joins TRBV6-1 and TRBJ2-2; D is uncertain. Trimming left V 5 bases short and J 0 bases short, with 7 bases between. Germline V gene data show CDR1 as MNHNS and CDR2 as SASEGT. The CDR3 consists of 14 residues. The CDR3 spells CASSLRTNTGELFF. CDR3 bases: TGTGCCAGCAGTTTGCGGACGAACACCGGGGAGCTGTTTTTT.

V gene TRBV5-1 combines with J gene TRBJ2-3, with D maybe TRBD2 (7 bases). V was clipped by 0 bases and J by 0 bases, with 11 bases between them. The CDR3 has 16 residues. The germline V gene has CDR1 SGHRS and CDR2 YFSETQ. The CDR3, as DNA: TGCGCCAGCAGCTTGGAATCGGGGGGCAGCACAGATACGCAGTATTTT. It encodes CASSLESGGSTDTQYF.

V and J are TRBV28 and TRBJ1-5; a possible D gene is TRBD1 (6 bases). The CDR3 covers 17 residues. Trimming stripped 4 bases from V and 11 bases from J, with 27 bases between. In germline, CDR1 is MDHEN, CDR2 SYDVKM. The CDR3 sequence: CASSSLEGQGRGPAQHF. The CDR3 DNA follows: TGTGCCAGCAGTTCACTAGAGGGACAAGGGAGGGGACCTGCCCAGCATTTT.

This chain links TRBV7-8 with TRBJ1-5, with TRBD1 matching over 8 bases. The V gene end was trimmed by 0 bases and the J gene end by 7 bases; junction bases not matched to a gene: 5. CDR3 length: 15 residues. The germline V gene has CDR1 SGHVS and CDR2 FQNEAQ. This chain's CDR3 is CASSLATGGRQPQHF. CDR3 sequence (DNA): TGTGCCAGCAGCTTAGCTACAGGGGGGAGGCAGCCCCAGCATTTT.

V is TRBV7-8 and J is TRBJ1-4; D perhaps matches TRBD1 (5 bases). The germline gives CDR1 SGHVS, CDR2 FQNEAQ. V was cut by 8 bases and J by 8 bases, with 15 bases left in between. The CDR3 runs to 13 residues. CDR3 residues: CASQTVRGEKLFF. The CDR3 DNA reads TGTGCCAGCCAGACAGTTCGGGGGGAAAAACTGTTTTTT.

The chain employs TRBV7-2 and TRBJ2-1, with 12 bases identical to TRBD2. CDR3 length equals 16 residues. Germline CDR1 reads SGHTA; CDR2 reads FQGNSA. With V trimmed by 3 bases and J by 7 bases, 7 bases remained unmatched. CDR3 amino acids: CASSFLAGGPGNEQFF. CDR3 in DNA: TGTGCCAGCAGCTTTCTAGCGGGGGGGCCGGGGAATGAGCAGTTCTTC.

The V gene is TRBV7-2, the J gene TRBJ1-2, with 7 bases fitting TRBD1. The CDR3 is 15 amino acids. Per germline, CDR1 SGHTA and CDR2 FQGNSA. V trimming: 5 bases; J trimming: 5 bases; junction bases outside the gene matches: 11. CDR3 DNA sequence: TGTGCCAGCAGCACGCGACAGGGCGGCAATTATGGCTACACCTTC. Translated: CASSTRQGGNYGYTF.

The V call is TRBV11-2, the J call TRBJ1-1; no firm D call. V shed 2 bases and J shed 5 bases, with 9 bases lying between them. This CDR3 comprises 13 residues. CDR1 is SGHAT, CDR2 FQNNGV, per germline. The CDR3, as DNA: TGTGCCAGCAGCTTATATGGCCTGACTGAAGCTTTCTTT. Its protein product is CASSLYGLTEAFF.

The rearrangement links TRBV29-1 to TRBJ2-3; TRBD1 agrees at 8 bases. Losses at the gene ends were 8 bases for V and 0 bases for J; bases not matched to a gene: 7. The V gene's germline CDR1 is SQVTM and CDR2 ANQGSEA. The CDR3 spans 14 residues. CDR3 loop: CSLGRQGSTDTQYF. The CDR3 coding sequence is TGCAGCTTAGGTCGACAGGGGAGCACAGATACGCAGTATTTT.

The V call is TRBV27, the J call TRBJ2-1; 8 bases fit TRBD2. There are 13 residues in the CDR3. CDR1 is MNHEY, CDR2 SMNVEV, per germline (reference sequence). The trim removed 4 bases at V and 7 bases at J, leaving 3 bases unmatched. The CDR3 DNA reads as TGTGCCAGCAGTTCGACTAGCGCGAATGAGCAGTTCTTC. Translation: CASSSTSANEQFF.

CDR3 sequence: CASSLPGGNTEAFF. Here the CDR3 DNA reads TGTGCCAGCAGTTTACCAGGGGGGAACACTGAAGCTTTCTTT. The chain links TRBV28 to TRBJ1-1, with 7 bases that match TRBD1. The CDR3 totals 14 residues. Trimming at V came to 2 bases and at J to 1 base, leaving 1 base not matched to a gene. Germline assignment: CDR1 MDHEN and CDR2 SYDVKM.

The chain recombines TRBV7-2 with TRBJ1-2, with unresolved D. Trimming pared 1 base from V and 1 base from J, leaving 4 bases between. Germline CDR1 SGHTA, CDR2 FQGNSA. This CDR3 region has 13 residues. The CDR3 spells CASSLGVNYGYTF. The CDR3 nucleotides read TGTGCCAGCAGCTTAGGAGTTAACTATGGCTACACCTTC.

The rearrangement links TRBV6-6 to TRBJ1-2, with D perhaps matching TRBD1 (6 bases). Trimming took 6 bases from V and 6 from J, leaving 11 bases between them. The germline CDR1 and CDR2 sequences are MNHNY and SVGAGI (reference sequence). This CDR3 region has 12 residues. As DNA, the CDR3 is TGTGCCAGCAGCGACAGGTATGATGGCTACACCTTC. This translates into CASSDRYDGYTF.